Below, 29 T cell receptor beta chains from the same sample are listed, as sequenced in a study of T cells in narcolepsy. Assay used: immunoSEQ multiplex PCR; TCRdb lists only in-frame clones, some missing. The data hold some 19,000 clones, with under 90% observed a single time. Sequences were obtained from memory (CD45RA-) CD4+ T cells from blood. The receptor set was obtained from a human donor in good health.

The chain carries TRBV30 and TRBJ1-2; a weak D match, TRBD1 (5 bases). Germline V lookup: CDR1 GTSNPN, CDR2 SVGIG (reference sequence). The V end was cut by 2 bases, the J end by 14 bases, with 21 bases between. The CDR3 covers 13 residues. CDR3 loop: CAWSYWQGIRPTF. For the CDR3, the DNA is TGTGCCTGGAGTTACTGGCAGGGTATTCGGCCGACCTTC.

V gene TRBV6-6 combines with J gene TRBJ2-7, with 7 nucleotides matching TRBD2. Losses at the gene ends were 1 base for V and 2 bases for J; bases not matched to a gene: 2. CDR1 and CDR2 (germline): MNHNY, SVGAGI (reference sequence). This CDR3 region has 14 residues. In DNA form, the CDR3 reads TGTGCCAGCAGTTACTTTGCGGGAGCCTACGAGCAGTACTTC. Amino acid sequence: CASSYFAGAYEQYF.

CDR3 coding DNA: TGTGCCAGCAGTCCCGATTTGGTCAATCAGCCCCAGCATTTT. It specifies CASSPDLVNQPQHF. This chain uses TRBV28 with TRBJ1-5; D is uncertain. The CDR3 sequence is 14 residues long. The V and J ends lost 5 bases and 3 bases respectively, with 11 bases between them. Germline CDR1 and CDR2: MDHEN and SYDVKM.

This clone has only a few counts. Other DNA sequences within the sample encode an identical CDR3. This chain links TRBV11-2 with TRBJ2-1; perhaps TRBD2 as D (5 bases). V lost 0 bases and J lost 0, with 6 bases in between. CDR1 is SGHAT, CDR2 FQNNGV, per germline. This CDR3 contains 15 residues. CDR3: CASSLEGSSYNEQFF. The DNA for the CDR3 is TGTGCCAGCAGCTTAGAGGGGAGCTCCTACAATGAGCAGTTCTTC.

The chain links TRBV19 to TRBJ1-2; 7 nucleotides line up with TRBD1. This CDR3 has 13 amino acids. The V segment lost 5 bases and the J segment 4 bases; nucleotides outside the gene matches: 4. Germline V gene data show CDR1 as LNHDA and CDR2 as SQIVND (reference sequence). CDR3 protein: CASSVGQPYGYTF. CDR3 nucleotides: TGTGCCAGTAGTGTGGGACAGCCCTATGGCTACACCTTC.

The chain carries TRBV30 and TRBJ1-3; D ambiguous. Germline V gene lookup returns CDR1 GTSNPN and CDR2 SVGIG (reference sequence). Trimming took off 7 bases at V and 1 base at J, with 17 bases between the two ends. This CDR3 spans 15 amino acids. The CDR3, as DNA: TGTGCCTCAACGCGAGGCAGCGGGTCTGGAAACACCATATATTTT. Encoded protein: CASTRGSGSGNTIYF. The entire variable domain, with the rest obtained from reference TRBV30 and TRBJ1-3, is as follows: SQTIHQWPATLVQPVGSPLSLECTVEGTSNPNLYWYRQAAGRGLQLLFYSVGIGQISSEVPQNLSASRPQDRQFILSSKKLLLSDSGFYLCASTRGSGSGNTIYFGEGSWLTVV.

A few counts support this clone. This chain links TRBV4-1 with TRBJ2-3, with TRBD2 matching over 9 bases. Germline trimming cut 0 bases from V and 2 bases from J; bases unmatched to any gene: 6. Per germline, CDR1 MGHRA and CDR2 YSYEKL. The CDR3 runs 17 residues. CDR3 sequence: CASSQDLLAGYTDTQYF. In DNA form, the CDR3 reads TGCGCCAGCAGCCAAGATTTGCTAGCGGGATACACAGATACGCAGTATTTT.

V gene TRBV18 combines with J gene TRBJ1-1; D gene ambiguous. Trimming took off 3 bases at V and 5 bases at J, with 13 bases between the two ends. This CDR3 has 14 amino acids. The germline V gene has CDR1 KGHSH and CDR2 LQKENI. The CDR3 bases are TGTGCCAGCTCACCGGAAGGGTTGAGTACTGAAGCTTTCTTT. Translating it yields CASSPEGLSTEAFF.

This chain connects TRBV4-3 to TRBJ1-1, with 7 nucleotides matching TRBD1. V dropped 4 bases and J dropped 1; count of bases not matched to a gene: 6. Germline V gene data show CDR1 as LGHNA and CDR2 as YSLEER. The CDR3 length is 15 residues. DNA for the CDR3: TGCGCCAGCAGCCGGACCGACAGGGAGAACACTGAAGCTTTCTTT. Protein sequence: CASSRTDRENTEAFF.

In the case of this clone: Other DNA sequences in the sample encode the same CDR3. V gene TRBV5-5 combines with J gene TRBJ1-2; 7 bases agree with TRBD1. The CDR3 runs 14 residues. Germline values: CDR1 SGHKS, CDR2 YYEKEE (reference sequence). J lost 8 bases, V lost 4 bases, and 11 bases had no gene match. CDR3 amino acids: CASSLGGQRWGYTF. The CDR3 DNA is TGTGCCAGCAGCCTGGGGGGACAGCGATGGGGCTACACCTTC.

CDR3 protein: CASSRDRGREKLFF. As DNA, the CDR3 is TGTGCCAGTAGTAGGGACAGGGGGCGTGAAAAACTGTTTTTT. The J gene is TRBJ1-4, the V gene TRBV19; 12 bases fit TRBD1. The CDR3 covers 14 residues. V lost 4 bases to trimming and J lost 7 bases; unmatched junction nucleotides: 1. Germline V gene sequence: CDR1 LNHDA, CDR2 SQIVND (reference sequence).

The rearrangement links TRBV6-5 to TRBJ1-2; D not resolved. Germline assignment: CDR1 MNHEY and CDR2 SVGAGI. Between the trimmed V and J ends, which lost 5 bases and 2 bases, there was a span of 12 bases. The CDR3 runs to 14 residues. The CDR3 reads CASSEGQVNYGYTF. CDR3 DNA sequence: TGTGCCAGCAGTGAAGGGCAGGTCAACTATGGCTACACCTTC.

The chain joins TRBV9 to TRBJ1-1; D remains unclear. There are 14 residues in the CDR3. Trimming left V 3 bases short and J 1 base short, with 10 bases between. The germline V gene has CDR1 SGDLS and CDR2 YYNGEE. CDR3: CASSGVAPNTEAFF. The CDR3 bases are TGTGCCAGCAGCGGGGTAGCCCCGAACACTGAAGCTTTCTTT.

The chain joins TRBV4-2 to TRBJ2-3; TRBD2 matches 7 bases. The CDR3 loop spans 16 amino acids. J lost 4 bases, V lost 2 bases, and 9 bases had no gene match. Per the germline V gene, CDR1 is LGHNA and CDR2 is YNFKEQ. The CDR3 region is CASSQSNRGDSDTQYF. The CDR3 DNA reads TGTGCCAGCAGCCAATCCAACCGGGGGGATTCAGATACGCAGTATTTT.

The J gene is TRBJ1-2, the V gene TRBV5-1, with 9 positions matching TRBD1. This CDR3 spans 15 amino acids. Trimming at V came to 0 bases and at J to 7 bases, leaving 7 bases not matched to a gene. Germline CDR1 reads SGHRS; CDR2 reads YFSETQ. CDR3 nucleotide sequence: TGCGCCAGCAGCTTGGACAGGGGGCGGTTGGTTGGCTACACCTTC. Translated: CASSLDRGRLVGYTF.

The V call is TRBV5-4, the J call TRBJ2-1; TRBD2 agrees at 16 bases. The germline gives CDR1 SGHNT, CDR2 YYREEE (reference sequence). Trimming at V came to 6 bases and at J to 0 bases, leaving 6 bases not matched to a gene. CDR3 size: 18 residues. CDR3 bases: TGTGCCAGCACATCCGGGACTAGCGGGGGGGTCTCCTACAATGAGCAGTTCTTC. Its translation is CASTSGTSGGVSYNEQFF.

The genes are TRBV11-3 and TRBJ2-1; 10 bases are shared with TRBD1. After removal of 1 base from V and 4 bases from J, the junction contained 1 base not matched to a gene. Germline CDR1 reads SGHNT; CDR2 reads YENEEA. This CDR3 comprises 15 residues. The CDR3 sequence: CASSLGDRGYNEQFF. For the CDR3, the DNA is TGTGCCAGCAGCTTAGGGGACAGGGGTTACAATGAGCAGTTCTTC.

Points on this clone: The junction departs from germline at one end; a sequencing error may be responsible. The V and J genes are TRBV7-7 and TRBJ2-1; D is uncertain. The CDR3 is 13 residues long. The germline CDR1 and CDR2 sequences are SSHAT and FNYEAQ (reference sequence). The chain's CDR3 is CASSLSLVNEQFF. DNA of the CDR3: TGTGCTAGCAGCTTGAGCCTTGTCAATGAGCAGTTCTTC.

The chain uses TRBV2 and TRBJ2-6; no reliable D call. V gave up 6 bases and J gave up 4 bases, with 13 bases separating them. The CDR3 length is 15 residues. Germline CDR1 reads SNHLY; CDR2 reads FYNNEI. In DNA, the CDR3 is TGTGCCAGCAGATCCATTCGGATGGGGGCCAACGTCCTGACTTTC. Protein product: CASRSIRMGANVLTF. The whole variable domain, remainder taken from reference TRBV2 and TRBJ2-6, is EPEVTQTPSHQVTQMGQEVILRCVPISNHLYFYWYRQILGQKVEFLVSFYNNEISEKSEIFDDQFSVERPDGSNFTLKIRSTKLEDSAMYFCASRSIRMGANVLTFGAGSRLTVL.

The chain employs TRBV5-4 and TRBJ1-4; possibly TRBD1 for D (6 bases). The CDR3 has 14 amino acids. Germline V gene lookup returns CDR1 SGHNT and CDR2 YYREEE (reference sequence). V was trimmed by 4 bases and J by 11 bases, leaving 18 bases between them. The CDR3 region is CASSREGGERKLFF. The CDR3 DNA follows: TGTGCCAGCAGCCGGGAGGGGGGAGAGAGGAAACTGTTTTTT.

In its sample, this clone was seen a few times. The chain employs TRBV4-1 and TRBJ1-2; D is unresolved. The CDR3 loop spans 16 amino acids. V was shortened by 1 base and J by 4 bases, with 16 bases between the two germline ends. Germline V gene lookup returns CDR1 MGHRA and CDR2 YSYEKL. The DNA of the CDR3 is TGCGCCAGCAGCCAAGGCGGTAAAGGGAAGGGCTATGGCTACACCTTC. Residues: CASSQGGKGKGYGYTF.

The chain joins TRBV2 to TRBJ1-5; D possibly corresponds to TRBD1 (6 bases). CDR1 is SNHLY, CDR2 FYNNEI, per germline. V shed 6 bases and J shed 6 bases, with 15 bases lying between them. The CDR3 spans 14 residues. The chain's CDR3 is CASRGLGASQPQHF. The CDR3 DNA reads as TGTGCCAGCAGGGGGTTGGGGGCAAGTCAGCCCCAGCATTTT.

The genes are TRBV11-3 and TRBJ1-4; D gene uncertain. V shed 1 base and J shed 0 bases, with 6 bases lying between them. Per germline, CDR1 SGHNT and CDR2 YENEEA. This CDR3 region has 15 residues. The CDR3 is CASSLGRTTNEKLFF. The CDR3, as DNA: TGTGCCAGCAGCTTAGGCAGGACAACTAATGAAAAACTGTTTTTT.

The chain recombines TRBV30 with TRBJ2-7; D is unclear. The CDR3 loop spans 12 amino acids. The germline V gene has CDR1 GTSNPN and CDR2 SVGIG (reference sequence). Trimming took off 1 base at V and 7 bases at J, with 11 bases between the two ends. As DNA, the CDR3 is TGTGCCTGGAGTGAACAACGGTGGGAGCAGTACTTC. Amino acids: CAWSEQRWEQYF.

This chain connects TRBV30 to TRBJ1-4, with D possibly matching TRBD1 (5 bases). V was clipped by 6 bases and J by 4 bases, with 6 bases between them. The CDR3 runs to 11 residues. Per the germline V gene, CDR1 is GTSNPN and CDR2 is SVGIG (reference sequence). The CDR3 sequence: CACGGNEKLFF. CDR3 DNA: TGTGCCTGCGGGGGTAATGAAAAACTGTTTTTT.

V usage is TRBV30 and J usage is TRBJ1-1; D is possibly TRBD1 (5 bases). Germline V gives CDR1 GTSNPN, CDR2 SVGIG (reference sequence). This CDR3 is built from 13 residues. V was cut by 1 base and J by 3 bases, with 9 bases left in between. CDR3 loop: CAWSAGKDTEAFF. The CDR3, as DNA: TGTGCCTGGAGTGCAGGGAAGGACACTGAAGCTTTCTTT.

The CDR3 reads CASSLALDSHEQYF. Written as DNA, the CDR3 is TGCGCCAGCAGCTTGGCCCTGGACAGCCACGAGCAGTACTTC. The chain carries TRBV5-1 and TRBJ2-7, with D maybe TRBD1 (6 bases). The ends were cut back, 0 bases at V and 5 bases at J, with 12 bases in the middle. This CDR3 region has 14 residues. The V gene's germline CDR1 is SGHRS and CDR2 YFSETQ.

The CDR3 DNA sequence: TGTGCCAGCAGCTTTGGGACAGCGAAATACAATGAGCAGTTCTTC. It codes for CASSFGTAKYNEQFF. This chain joins TRBV5-8 and TRBJ2-1, with 7 positions matching TRBD1. The germline V gene encodes CDR1 SGHTS and CDR2 YDEGEE. This CDR3 contains 15 residues. V lost 2 bases, J lost 4 bases, and 6 bases stayed unmatched. Full variable domain (rest looked up from reference TRBV5-8 and TRBJ2-1): EAGVTQSPTHLIKTRGQQATLRCSPISGHTSVYWYQQALGLGLQFLLWYDEGEERNRGNFPPRFSGRQFPNYSSELNVNALELEDSALYLCASSFGTAKYNEQFFGPGTRLTVL.

The V call is TRBV5-1, the J call TRBJ2-1; perhaps TRBD1 as D (6 bases). The CDR3 sequence is 12 residues long. Germline V gene data show CDR1 as SGHRS and CDR2 as YFSETQ. V was cut by 3 bases and J by 7 bases, with 8 bases left in between. Here the CDR3 reads CASSWDTNEQFF. As DNA, the CDR3 is TGCGCCAGCAGCTGGGACACTAATGAGCAGTTCTTC.